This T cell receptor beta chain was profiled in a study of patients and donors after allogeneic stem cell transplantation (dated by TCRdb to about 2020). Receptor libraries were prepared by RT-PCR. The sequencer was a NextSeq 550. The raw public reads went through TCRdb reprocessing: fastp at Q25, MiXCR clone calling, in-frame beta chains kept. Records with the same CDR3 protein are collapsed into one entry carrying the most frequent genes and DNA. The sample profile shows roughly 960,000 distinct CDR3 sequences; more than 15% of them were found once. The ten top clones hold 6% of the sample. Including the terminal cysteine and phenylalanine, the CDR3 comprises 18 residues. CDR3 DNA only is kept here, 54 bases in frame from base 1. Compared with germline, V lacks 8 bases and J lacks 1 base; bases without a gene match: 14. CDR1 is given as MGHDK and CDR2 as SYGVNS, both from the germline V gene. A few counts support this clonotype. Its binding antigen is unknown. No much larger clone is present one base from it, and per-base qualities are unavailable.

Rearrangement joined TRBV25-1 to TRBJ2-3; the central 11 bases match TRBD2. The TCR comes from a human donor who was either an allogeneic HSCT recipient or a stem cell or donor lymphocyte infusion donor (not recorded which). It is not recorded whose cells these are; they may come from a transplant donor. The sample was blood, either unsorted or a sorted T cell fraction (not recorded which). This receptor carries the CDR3 CASCRGLAGGGGTDTQYF. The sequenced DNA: TGTGCCAGCTGCAGGGGCCTAGCGGGGGGCGGAGGCACAGATACGCAGTATTTT.